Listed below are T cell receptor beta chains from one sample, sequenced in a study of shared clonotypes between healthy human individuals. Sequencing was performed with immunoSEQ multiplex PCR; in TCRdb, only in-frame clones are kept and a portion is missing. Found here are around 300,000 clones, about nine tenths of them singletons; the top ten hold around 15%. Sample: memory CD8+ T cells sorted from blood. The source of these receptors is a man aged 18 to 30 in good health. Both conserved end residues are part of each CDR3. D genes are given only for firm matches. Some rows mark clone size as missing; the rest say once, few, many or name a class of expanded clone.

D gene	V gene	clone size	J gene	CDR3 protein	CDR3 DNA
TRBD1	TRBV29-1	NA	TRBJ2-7	CSVRTGSYEQYF	TGCAGCGTGAGGACAGGGAGTTACGAGCAGTACTTC
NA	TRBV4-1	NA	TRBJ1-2	CASSQVAGSNYGYTF	TGCGCCAGCAGCCAAGTGGCAGGAAGTAACTATGGCTACACCTTC
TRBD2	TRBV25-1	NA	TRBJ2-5	CASSFGGGGAGETQYF	TGTGCCAGCAGTTTCGGCGGCGGGGGGGCCGGAGAGACCCAGTACTTC
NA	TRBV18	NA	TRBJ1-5	CASSPDDYSNQPQHF	TGTGCCAGCTCACCAGACGACTATAGCAATCAGCCCCAGCATTTT
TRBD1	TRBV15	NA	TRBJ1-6	CATSGRTGGTSPLHF	TGTGCCACCAGCGGAAGGACAGGGGGGACTTCACCCCTCCACTTT
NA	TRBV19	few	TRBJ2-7	CASSDGFYEQYF	TGTGCCAGTAGTGACGGGTTCTACGAGCAGTACTTC
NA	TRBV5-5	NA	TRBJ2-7	CASSLGLPAYEQYF	TGTGCCAGCAGCTTGGGACTCCCCGCCTACGAGCAGTACTTC
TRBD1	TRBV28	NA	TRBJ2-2	CASRPWTGTNTGELFF	TGTGCCAGCAGACCATGGACAGGGACGAACACCGGGGAGCTGTTTTTT
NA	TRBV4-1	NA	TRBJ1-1	CASSQGRGTEAFF	TGCGCCAGCAGCCAGGGAAGGGGGACTGAAGCTTTCTTT
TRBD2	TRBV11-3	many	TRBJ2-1	CASSLDAGLAGGLNEQFF	TGTGCCAGCAGCTTAGATGCCGGACTAGCGGGAGGCCTGAATGAGCAGTTCTTC
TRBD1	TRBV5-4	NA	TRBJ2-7	CASGTDQTYEQYF	TGTGCCAGCGGGACAGACCAAACCTACGAGCAGTACTTC
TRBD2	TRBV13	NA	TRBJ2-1	CASSLGSGGRNEQFF	TGTGCCAGCAGCTTAGGTAGCGGGGGGAGGAATGAGCAGTTCTTC
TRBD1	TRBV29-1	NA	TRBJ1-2	CSAGDRDGIYGYTF	TGCAGCGCAGGGGACAGGGATGGAATCTATGGCTACACCTTC
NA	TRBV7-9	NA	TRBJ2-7	CASREGAHYEQYF	TGTGCCAGCAGGGAAGGGGCACACTACGAGCAGTACTTC
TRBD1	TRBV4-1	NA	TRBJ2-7	CASSLRDRPYEQYF	TGCGCCAGCAGCCTTCGGGACAGACCCTACGAGCAGTACTTC
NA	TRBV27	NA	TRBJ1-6	CASSSSGGSPLHF	TGTGCCAGCAGTTCCTCCGGGGGATCACCCCTCCACTTT
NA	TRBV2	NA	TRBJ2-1	CASSTTQENNEQFF	TGTGCCAGCAGTACCACACAGGAAAACAATGAGCAGTTCTTC
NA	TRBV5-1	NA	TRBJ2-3	CASSQVRGQGFDKDTQYF	TGCGCCAGCAGCCAGGTGCGGGGCCAAGGTTTTGATAAAGATACGCAGTATTTT
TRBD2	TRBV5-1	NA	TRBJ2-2	CASTRVGTSGNTGELFF	TGCGCCAGCACCCGAGTAGGTACTAGCGGAAACACCGGGGAGCTGTTTTTT
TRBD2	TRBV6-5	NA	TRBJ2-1	CASALAGPANEQFF	TGTGCCTCCGCCTTAGCGGGACCCGCCAATGAGCAGTTCTTC
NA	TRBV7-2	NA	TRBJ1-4	CASSLVGSVANEKLFF	TGTGCCAGCAGCTTAGTGGGGTCAGTGGCTAATGAAAAACTGTTTTTT
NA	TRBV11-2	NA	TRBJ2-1	CASSFRLQGPYFYEQFF	TGTGCCAGCAGCTTTCGGCTTCAGGGGCCCTATTTTTATGAGCAGTTCTTC
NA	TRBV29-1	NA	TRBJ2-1	CSVEDRDAIVEQFF	TGCAGCGTTGAAGATAGAGACGCCATAGTTGAGCAGTTCTTC